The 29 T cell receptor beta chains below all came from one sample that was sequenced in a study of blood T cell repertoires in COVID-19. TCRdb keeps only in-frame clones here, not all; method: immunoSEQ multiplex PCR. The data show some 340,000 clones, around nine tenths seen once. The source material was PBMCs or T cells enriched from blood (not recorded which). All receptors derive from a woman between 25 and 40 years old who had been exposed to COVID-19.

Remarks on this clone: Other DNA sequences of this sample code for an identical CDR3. The CDR3 protein is CASSPARDTEAFF. The CDR3 DNA is TGTGCCAGCTCACCAGCCAGGGACACTGAAGCTTTCTTT. This chain joins TRBV18 and TRBJ1-1, with D perhaps matching TRBD1 (5 bases). This CDR3 has 13 residues. Trimming stripped 2 bases from V and 3 bases from J, with 7 bases between. Germline V gives CDR1 KGHSH, CDR2 LQKENI.

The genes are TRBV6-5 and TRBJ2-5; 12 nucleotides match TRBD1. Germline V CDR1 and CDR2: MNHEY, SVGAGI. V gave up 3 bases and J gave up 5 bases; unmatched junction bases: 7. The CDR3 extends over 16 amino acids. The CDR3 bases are TGTGCCAGCAGTTATTATGGGACAGGGGGCAGGGAGACCCAGTACTTC. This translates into CASSYYGTGGRETQYF.

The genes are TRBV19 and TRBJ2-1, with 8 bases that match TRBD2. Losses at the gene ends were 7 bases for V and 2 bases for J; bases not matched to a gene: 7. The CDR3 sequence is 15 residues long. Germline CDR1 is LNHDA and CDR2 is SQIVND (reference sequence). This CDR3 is CASKRRGGPYNEQFF. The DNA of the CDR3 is TGTGCCAGTAAACGACGGGGGGGACCCTACAATGAGCAGTTCTTC.

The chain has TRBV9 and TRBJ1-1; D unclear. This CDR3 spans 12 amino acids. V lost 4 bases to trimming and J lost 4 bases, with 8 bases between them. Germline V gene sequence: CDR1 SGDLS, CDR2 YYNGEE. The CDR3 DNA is TGTGCCAGCAGCCATGACTCCACTGAAGCTTTCTTT. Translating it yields CASSHDSTEAFF.

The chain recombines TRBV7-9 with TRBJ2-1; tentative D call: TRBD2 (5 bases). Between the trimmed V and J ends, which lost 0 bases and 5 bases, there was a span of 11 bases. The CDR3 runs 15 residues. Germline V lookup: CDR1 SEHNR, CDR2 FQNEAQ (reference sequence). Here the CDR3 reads CASSLAWKEDNEQFF. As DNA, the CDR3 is TGTGCCAGCAGCTTAGCGTGGAAGGAGGACAATGAGCAGTTCTTC.

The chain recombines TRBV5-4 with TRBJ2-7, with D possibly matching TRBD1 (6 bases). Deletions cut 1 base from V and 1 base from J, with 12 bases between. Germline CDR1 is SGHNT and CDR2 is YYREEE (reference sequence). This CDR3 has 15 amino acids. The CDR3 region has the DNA TGTGCCAGCAGCTTGACAGGGTCGGGGTCCTACGAGCAGTACTTC. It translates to CASSLTGSGSYEQYF.

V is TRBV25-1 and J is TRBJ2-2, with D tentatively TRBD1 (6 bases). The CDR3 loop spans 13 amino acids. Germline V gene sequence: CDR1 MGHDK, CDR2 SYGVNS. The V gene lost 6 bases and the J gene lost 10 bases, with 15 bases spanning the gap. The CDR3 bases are TGTGCCAGCAGCCCCGGGACATACGCGGAGCTGTTTTTT. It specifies CASSPGTYAELFF.

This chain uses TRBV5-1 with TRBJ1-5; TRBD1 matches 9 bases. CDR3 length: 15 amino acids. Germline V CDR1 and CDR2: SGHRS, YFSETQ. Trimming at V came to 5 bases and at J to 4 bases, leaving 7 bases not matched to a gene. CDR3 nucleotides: TGCGCCAGCAGTTCCGGGACAGGGAGTAATCAGCCCCAGCATTTT. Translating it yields CASSSGTGSNQPQHF.

DNA for the CDR3: TGTGCAAGTCGCTGGGTGGGACAGAAGGTTCGGGGCAATCAGCCCCAGCATTTT. As protein: CASRWVGQKVRGNQPQHF. This chain links TRBV12-2 with TRBJ1-5; TRBD1, the table's D call, lacks a check against the DNA. TRBV12-2 is marked as a pseudogene. This CDR3 is built from 18 residues.

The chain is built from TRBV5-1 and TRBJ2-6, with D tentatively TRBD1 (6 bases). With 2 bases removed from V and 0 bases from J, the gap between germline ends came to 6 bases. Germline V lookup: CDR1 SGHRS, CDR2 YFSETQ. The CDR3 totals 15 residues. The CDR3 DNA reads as TGCGCCAGCAGCTTACAGGGCTCTGGGGCCAACGTCCTGACTTTC. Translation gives CASSLQGSGANVLTF.

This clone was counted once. As DNA, the CDR3 is TGTGCCAGTAGTATCACCGGGACAGGGGGCAGTCAGCCCCAGCATTTT. Translation: CASSITGTGGSQPQHF. This chain joins TRBV19 and TRBJ1-5, with 12 bases lining up with TRBD1. Germline values: CDR1 LNHDA, CDR2 SQIVND (reference sequence). V trimming: 3 bases; J trimming: 6 bases; junction bases outside the gene matches: 6. This CDR3 has 16 amino acids.

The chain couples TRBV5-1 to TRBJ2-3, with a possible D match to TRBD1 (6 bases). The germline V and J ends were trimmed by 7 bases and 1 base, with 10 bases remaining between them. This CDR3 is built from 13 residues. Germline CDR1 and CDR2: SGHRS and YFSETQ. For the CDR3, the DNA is TGCGCCAGCTTTGAGGGGGGCACAGATACGCAGTATTTT. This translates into CASFEGGTDTQYF.

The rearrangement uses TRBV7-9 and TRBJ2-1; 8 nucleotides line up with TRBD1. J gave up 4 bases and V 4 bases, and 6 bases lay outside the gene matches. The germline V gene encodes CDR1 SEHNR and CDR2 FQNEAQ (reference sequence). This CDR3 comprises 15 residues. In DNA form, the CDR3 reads TGTGCCAGCAGCTCGGCGGGACAGGCTTACAATGAGCAGTTCTTC. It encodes CASSSAGQAYNEQFF.

CDR3 protein: CAIREEPGQGTYEQYF. The DNA for the CDR3 is TGTGCCATCAGGGAAGAGCCGGGACAGGGTACTTACGAGCAGTACTTC. V and J are TRBV10-3 and TRBJ2-7; 9 nucleotides align to TRBD1. V dropped 6 bases and J dropped 4; count of bases not matched to a gene: 13. CDR1 and CDR2 (germline): ENHRY, SYGVKD. The CDR3 length is 16 residues.

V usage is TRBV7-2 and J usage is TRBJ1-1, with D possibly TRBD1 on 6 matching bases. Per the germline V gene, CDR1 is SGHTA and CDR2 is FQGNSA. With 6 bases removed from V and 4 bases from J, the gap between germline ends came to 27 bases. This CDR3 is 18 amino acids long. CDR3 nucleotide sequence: TGTGCCAGCAGTCGGAAGATGGGGGGGCTAGGGACGGGCACTGAAGCTTTCTTT. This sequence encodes CASSRKMGGLGTGTEAFF.

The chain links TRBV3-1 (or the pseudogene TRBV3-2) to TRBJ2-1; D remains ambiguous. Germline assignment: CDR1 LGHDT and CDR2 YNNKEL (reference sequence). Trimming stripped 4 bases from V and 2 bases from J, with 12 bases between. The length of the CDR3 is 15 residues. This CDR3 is CASSPGRPPYNEQFF. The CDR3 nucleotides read TGTGCCAGCAGCCCAGGAAGGCCGCCCTACAATGAGCAGTTCTTC.

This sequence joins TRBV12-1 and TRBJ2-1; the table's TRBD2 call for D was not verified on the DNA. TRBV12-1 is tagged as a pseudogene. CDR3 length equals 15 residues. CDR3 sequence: CASSAPVAGANEQFF. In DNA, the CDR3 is TGTGCCAGCAGCGCGCCAGTCGCGGGGGCGAATGAGCAGTTCTTC.

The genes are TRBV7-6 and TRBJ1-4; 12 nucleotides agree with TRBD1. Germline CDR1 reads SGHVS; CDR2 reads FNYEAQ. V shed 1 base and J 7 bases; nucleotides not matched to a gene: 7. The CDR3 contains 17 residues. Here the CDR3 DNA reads TGTGCCAGCAGCTTAGGGGGGACAGGGGGCGACCTTGAAAAACTGTTTTTT. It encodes CASSLGGTGGDLEKLFF.

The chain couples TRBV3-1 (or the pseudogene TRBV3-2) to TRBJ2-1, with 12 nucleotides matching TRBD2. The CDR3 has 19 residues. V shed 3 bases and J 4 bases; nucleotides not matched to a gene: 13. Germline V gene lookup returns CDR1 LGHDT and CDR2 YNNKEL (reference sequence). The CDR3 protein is CASSQITSGGPDPYNEQFF. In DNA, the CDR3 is TGTGCCAGCAGCCAGATTACTAGCGGGGGGCCGGATCCTTACAATGAGCAGTTCTTC.

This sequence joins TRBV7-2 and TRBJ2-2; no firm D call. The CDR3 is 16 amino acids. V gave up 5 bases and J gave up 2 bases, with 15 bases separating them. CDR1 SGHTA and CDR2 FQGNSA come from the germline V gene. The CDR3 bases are TGTGCCAGCAGCCCGGGTAGTTTGCGCAACACCGGGGAGCTGTTTTTT. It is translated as CASSPGSLRNTGELFF.

The CDR3 DNA reads TGTGCCAGCAGCTTCTTTAACAGGATAACGTATGGCTACACCTTC. Its protein is CASSFFNRITYGYTF. The chain couples TRBV7-9 to TRBJ1-2; D is possibly TRBD1 (5 bases). The CDR3 runs 15 residues. Trimming removed 3 bases at V and 5 bases at J, with 16 bases between. CDR1 is SEHNR, CDR2 FQNEAQ, per germline (reference sequence).

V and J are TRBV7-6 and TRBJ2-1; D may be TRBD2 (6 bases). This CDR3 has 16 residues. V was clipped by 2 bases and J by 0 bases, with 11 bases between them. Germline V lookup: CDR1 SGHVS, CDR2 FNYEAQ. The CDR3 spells CASSLRGGVSYNEQFF. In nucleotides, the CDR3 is TGTGCCAGCAGCTTAAGGGGCGGGGTCTCCTACAATGAGCAGTTCTTC.

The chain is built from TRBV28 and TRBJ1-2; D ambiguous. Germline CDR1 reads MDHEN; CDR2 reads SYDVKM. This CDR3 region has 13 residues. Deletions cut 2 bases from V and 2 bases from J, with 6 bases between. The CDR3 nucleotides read TGTGCCAGCAGTTTACAACAAAACTATGGCTACACCTTC. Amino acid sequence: CASSLQQNYGYTF.

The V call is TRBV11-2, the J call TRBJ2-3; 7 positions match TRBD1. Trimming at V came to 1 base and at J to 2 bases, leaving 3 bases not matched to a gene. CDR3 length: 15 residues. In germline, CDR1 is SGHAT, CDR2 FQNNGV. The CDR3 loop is CASSLGTGVTDTQYF. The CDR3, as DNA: TGTGCCAGCAGCTTAGGGACAGGAGTCACAGATACGCAGTATTTT. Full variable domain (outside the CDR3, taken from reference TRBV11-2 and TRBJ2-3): EAGVAQSPRYKIIEKRQSVAFWCNPISGHATLYWYQQILGQGPKLLIQFQNNGVVDDSQLPKDRFSAERLKGVDSTLKIQPAKLEDSAVYLCASSLGTGVTDTQYFGPGTRLTVL.

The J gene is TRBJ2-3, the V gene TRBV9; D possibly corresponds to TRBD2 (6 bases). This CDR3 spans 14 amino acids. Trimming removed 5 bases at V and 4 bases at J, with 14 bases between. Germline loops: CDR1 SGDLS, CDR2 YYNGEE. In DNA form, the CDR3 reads TGTGCCAGCAGTGGGACTCGTGGTGCAGATACGCAGTATTTT. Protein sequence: CASSGTRGADTQYF.

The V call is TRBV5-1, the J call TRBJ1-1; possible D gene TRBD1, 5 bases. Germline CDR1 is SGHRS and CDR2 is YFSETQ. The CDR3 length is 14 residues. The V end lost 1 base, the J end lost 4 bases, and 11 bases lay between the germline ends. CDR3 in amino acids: CASSLRAGPTEAFF. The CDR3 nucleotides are TGCGCCAGCAGCTTGAGAGCAGGGCCCACTGAAGCTTTCTTT.

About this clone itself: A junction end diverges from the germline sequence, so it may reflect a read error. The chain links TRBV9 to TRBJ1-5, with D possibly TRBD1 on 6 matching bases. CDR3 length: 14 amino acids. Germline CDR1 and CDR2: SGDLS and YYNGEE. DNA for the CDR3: TGTGCCAGCAGCGAACAGGGTAGCGATCAGCCCCAGCATTTT. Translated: CASSEQGSDQPQHF. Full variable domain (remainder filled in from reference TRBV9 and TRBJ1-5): DSGVTQTPKHLITATGQRVTLRCSPRSGDLSVYWYQQSLDQGLQFLIQYYNGEERAKGNILERFSAQQFPDLHSELNLSSLELGDSALYFCASSEQGSDQPQHFGDGTRLSIL.

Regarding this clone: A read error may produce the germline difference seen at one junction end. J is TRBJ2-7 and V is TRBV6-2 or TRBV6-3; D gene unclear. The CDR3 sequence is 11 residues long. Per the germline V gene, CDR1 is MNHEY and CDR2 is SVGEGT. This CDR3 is CASSHSYEQYF. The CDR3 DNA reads TGTGCCAGCAGTCACTCCTACGAGCAGTACTTC.

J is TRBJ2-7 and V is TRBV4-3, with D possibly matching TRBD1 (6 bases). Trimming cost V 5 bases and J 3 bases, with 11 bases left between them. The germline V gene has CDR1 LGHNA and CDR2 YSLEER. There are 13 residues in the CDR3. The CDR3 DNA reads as TGCGCCAGCAGCTCTAGCAGGGGCTACGAGCAGTACTTC. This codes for CASSSSRGYEQYF.